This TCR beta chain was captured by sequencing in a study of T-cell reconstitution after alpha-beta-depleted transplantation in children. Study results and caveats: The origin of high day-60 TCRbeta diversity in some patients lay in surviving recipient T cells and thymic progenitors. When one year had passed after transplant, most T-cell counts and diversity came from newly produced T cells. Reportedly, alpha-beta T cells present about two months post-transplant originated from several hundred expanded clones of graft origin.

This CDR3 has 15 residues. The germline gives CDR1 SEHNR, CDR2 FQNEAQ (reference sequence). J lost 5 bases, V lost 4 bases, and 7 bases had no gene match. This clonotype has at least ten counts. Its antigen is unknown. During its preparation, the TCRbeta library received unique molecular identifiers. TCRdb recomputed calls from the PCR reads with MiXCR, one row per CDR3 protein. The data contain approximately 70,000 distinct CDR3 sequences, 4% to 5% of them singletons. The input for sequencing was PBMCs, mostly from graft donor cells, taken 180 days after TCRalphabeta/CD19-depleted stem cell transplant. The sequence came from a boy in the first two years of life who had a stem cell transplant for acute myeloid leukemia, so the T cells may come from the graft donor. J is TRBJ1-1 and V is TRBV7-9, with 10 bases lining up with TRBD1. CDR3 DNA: TGTGCCAGCAGCTATCGGGACAGGGGAGGGACTGAAGCTTTCTTT. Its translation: CASSYRDRGGTEAFF. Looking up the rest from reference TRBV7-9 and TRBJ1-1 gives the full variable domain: DTGVSQNPRHKITKRGQNVTFRCDPISEHNRLYWYRQTLGQGPEFLTYFQNEAQLEKSRLLSDRFSAERPKGSFSTLEIQRTEQGDSAMYLCASSYRDRGGTEAFFGQGTRLTVV.